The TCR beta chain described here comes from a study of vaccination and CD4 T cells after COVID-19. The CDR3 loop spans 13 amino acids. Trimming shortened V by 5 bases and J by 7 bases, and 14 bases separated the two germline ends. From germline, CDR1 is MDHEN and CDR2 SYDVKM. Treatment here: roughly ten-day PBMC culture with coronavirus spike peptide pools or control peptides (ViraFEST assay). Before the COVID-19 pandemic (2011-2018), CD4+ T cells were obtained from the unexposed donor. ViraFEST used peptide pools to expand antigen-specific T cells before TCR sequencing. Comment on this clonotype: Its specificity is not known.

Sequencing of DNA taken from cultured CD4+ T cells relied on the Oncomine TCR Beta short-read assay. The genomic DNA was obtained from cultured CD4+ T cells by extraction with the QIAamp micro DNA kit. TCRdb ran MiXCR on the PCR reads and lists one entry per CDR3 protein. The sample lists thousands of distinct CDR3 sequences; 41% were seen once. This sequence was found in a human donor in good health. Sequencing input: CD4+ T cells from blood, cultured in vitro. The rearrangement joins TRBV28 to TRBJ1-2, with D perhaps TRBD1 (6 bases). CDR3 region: CASSQFLQGGYTF. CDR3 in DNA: TGTGCCAGCAGTCAGTTTTTACAGGGTGGCTACACCTTC.